This TCR beta chain is from a study of T cells in Graves' hyperthyroidism and ophthalmopathy. This clonotype was counted many times. The target antigen is unknown. The investigators amplified TCR beta CDR3 regions from RNA transcripts. HTBI primers were employed in a first-round RT-PCR of the TCR CDR3. MiXCR was run by TCRdb on the multiplex PCR reads, yielding one entry per CDR3 protein. The sample has some 460,000 distinct CDR3 sequences, approximately 14% seen once. Losses at the gene ends were 7 bases for V and 0 bases for J; bases not matched to a gene: 4. Germline V CDR1 and CDR2: SNHLY, FYNNEI. The CDR3 is 14 amino acids. Study conclusions and caveats: Ophthalmopathy was separated from stable hyperthyroidism by a 13 V-J model.

Recently diagnosed hyperthyroidism of less than 2 months' duration affected patients aged 18 to 65. In making diagnoses, clinical symptoms, serum thyroxine and TRAb, thyroid ultrasound and orbital computed tomography were all used. The chain carries TRBV2 and TRBJ1-1; 8 bases fit TRBD1. This clonotype was sampled from a woman younger than 30 with Graves' hyperthyroidism. The sequencing sample was made of blood. The CDR3 sequence: CASIYRGMNTEAFF. CDR3 sequence (DNA): TGTGCCAGCATCTACAGGGGGATGAACACTGAAGCTTTCTTT.